This entry concerns a single TCR beta chain. The data are from a study of control samples from healthy donors and cancer patients. The assay was immunoSEQ multiplex PCR, and TCRdb's table has in-frame clones only and misses some. Of about 120,000 clones listed, roughly nine tenths were seen once; the top ten hold around 40%. The CDR3 is 13 residues long. In germline, CDR1 is MNHEY, CDR2 SVGAGI. The V end lost 4 bases, the J end lost 9 bases, and 13 bases lay between the germline ends. The rearrangement links TRBV6-5 to TRBJ2-1; weak D call: TRBD2 (6 bases). Sequencing was performed on blood. The source is a man aged 50 to 60 in good health. The CDR3 DNA reads as TGTGCCAGCAGTTCGGGCCCCGGGAGTGAGCAGTTCTTC. Translation: CASSSGPGSEQFF.